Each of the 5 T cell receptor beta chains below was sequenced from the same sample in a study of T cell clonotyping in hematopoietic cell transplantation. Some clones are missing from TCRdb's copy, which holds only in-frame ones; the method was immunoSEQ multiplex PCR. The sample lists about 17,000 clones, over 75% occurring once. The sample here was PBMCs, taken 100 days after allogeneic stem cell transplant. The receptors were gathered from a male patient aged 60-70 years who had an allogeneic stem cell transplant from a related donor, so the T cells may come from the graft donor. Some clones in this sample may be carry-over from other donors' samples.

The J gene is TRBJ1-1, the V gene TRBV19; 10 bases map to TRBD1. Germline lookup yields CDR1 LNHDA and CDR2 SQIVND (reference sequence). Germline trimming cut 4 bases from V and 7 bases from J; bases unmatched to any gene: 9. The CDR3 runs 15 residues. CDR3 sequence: CASSTHPGQGIEAFF. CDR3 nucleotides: TGTGCCAGTAGTACTCACCCGGGACAGGGGATTGAAGCTTTCTTT.

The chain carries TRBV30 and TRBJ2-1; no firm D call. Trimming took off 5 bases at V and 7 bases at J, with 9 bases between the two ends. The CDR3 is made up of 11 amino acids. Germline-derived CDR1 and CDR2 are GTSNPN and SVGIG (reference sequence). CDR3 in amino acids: CAWASWNEQFF. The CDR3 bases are TGTGCCTGGGCTAGTTGGAATGAGCAGTTCTTC.

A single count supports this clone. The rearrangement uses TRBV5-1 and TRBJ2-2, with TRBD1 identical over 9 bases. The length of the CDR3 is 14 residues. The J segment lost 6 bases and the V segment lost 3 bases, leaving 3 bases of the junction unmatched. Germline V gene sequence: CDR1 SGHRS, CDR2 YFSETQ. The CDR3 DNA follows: TGCGCCAGCAGCTGGGACAGGGCGGCCGGGGAGCTGTTTTTT. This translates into CASSWDRAAGELFF. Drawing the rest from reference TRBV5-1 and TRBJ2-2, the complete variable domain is KAGVTQTPRYLIKTRGQQVTLSCSPISGHRSVSWYQQTPGQGLQFLFEYFSETQRNKGNFPGRFSGRQFSNSRSEMNVSTLELGDSALYLCASSWDRAAGELFFGEGSRLTVL.

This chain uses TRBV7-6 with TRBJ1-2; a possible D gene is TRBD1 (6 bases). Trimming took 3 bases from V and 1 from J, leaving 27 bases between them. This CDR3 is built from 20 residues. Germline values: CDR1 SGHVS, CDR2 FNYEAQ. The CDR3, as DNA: TGTGCCAGCAGCTTGGTGGGGGGGGGCCAGAGGGACTCATTTAACTATGGCTACACCTTC. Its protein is CASSLVGGGQRDSFNYGYTF. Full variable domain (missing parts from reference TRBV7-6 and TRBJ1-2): GAGVSQSPRYKVTKRGQDVALRCDPISGHVSLYWYRQALGQGPEFLTYFNYEAQQDKSGLPNDRFSAERPEGSISTLTIQRTEQRDSAMYRCASSLVGGGQRDSFNYGYTFGSGTRLTVV.

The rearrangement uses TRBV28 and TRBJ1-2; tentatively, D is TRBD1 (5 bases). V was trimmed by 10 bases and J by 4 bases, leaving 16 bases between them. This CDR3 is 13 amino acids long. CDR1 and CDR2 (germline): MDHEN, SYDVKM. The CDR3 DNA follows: TGTGCCACCGGGGACCTGGGGGGCTATGGCTACACCTTC. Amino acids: CATGDLGGYGYTF.